This TCR beta chain was identified during a study of metastatic and nonmetastatic thyroid tumors. Study-level information: A comparison of repertoires was made across blood and tumor or nodule tissue from malignant and benign thyroid patients. Study results and caveats: A significant increase in TCR beta diversity was reportedly seen in malignant thyroid tumors relative to benign nodules, in blood and tumor.

The CDR3 spans 11 residues. Methods used by the authors: Clinicopathological groups supplied CDR3 differences that were used to build a distant-metastasis classifier for papillary thyroid cancer. TCRdb reprocessed the PCR reads via MiXCR. These V and J calls are TCRdb output, not the study's own analysis. The sample shows around 19,000 clones, more than 20% of them seen only once. This clone was counted only a few times. The antigen is undetermined. One end of the junction varies from germline; a read error may be responsible. Thyroid surgery had not been preceded by any treatment in any patient. This TCR was recovered from a female donor with papillary thyroid cancer or a benign thyroid nodule (not recorded which). Some clones in this sample may be carry-over from other donors' samples. V gene TRBV12-3 or TRBV12-4 combines with J gene TRBJ2-1; 8 nucleotides align to TRBD1. Input material: tumor tissue. The chain's CDR3 is CASSLTGDVIF. The CDR3 nucleotides are TGTGCCAGCAGCCTGACAGGGGACGTGATCTTC.